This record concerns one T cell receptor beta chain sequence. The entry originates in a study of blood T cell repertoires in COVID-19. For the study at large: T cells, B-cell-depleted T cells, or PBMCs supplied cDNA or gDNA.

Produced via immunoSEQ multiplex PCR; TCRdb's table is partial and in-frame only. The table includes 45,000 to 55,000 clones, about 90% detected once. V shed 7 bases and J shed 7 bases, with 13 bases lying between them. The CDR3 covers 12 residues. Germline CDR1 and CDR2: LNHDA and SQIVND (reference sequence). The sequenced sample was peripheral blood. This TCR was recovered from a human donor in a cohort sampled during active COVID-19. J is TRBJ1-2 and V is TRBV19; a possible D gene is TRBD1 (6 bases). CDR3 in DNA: TGTGCCAGTAATTCGGGACACCGTGGCTACACCTTC. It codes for CASNSGHRGYTF.